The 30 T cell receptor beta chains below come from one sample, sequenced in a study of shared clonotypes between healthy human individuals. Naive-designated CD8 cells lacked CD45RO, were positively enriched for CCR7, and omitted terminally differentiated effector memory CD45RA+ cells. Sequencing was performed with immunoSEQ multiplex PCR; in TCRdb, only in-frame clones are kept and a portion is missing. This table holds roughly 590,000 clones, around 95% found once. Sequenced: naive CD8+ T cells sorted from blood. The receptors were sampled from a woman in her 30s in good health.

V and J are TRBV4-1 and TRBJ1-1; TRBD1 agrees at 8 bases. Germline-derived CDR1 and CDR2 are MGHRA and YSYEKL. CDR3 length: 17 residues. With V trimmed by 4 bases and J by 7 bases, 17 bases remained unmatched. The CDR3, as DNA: TGCGCCAGCAGCCGCACCCACAGGGAGGGACAGGTTGTTGAAGCTTTCTTT. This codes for CASSRTHREGQVVEAFF.

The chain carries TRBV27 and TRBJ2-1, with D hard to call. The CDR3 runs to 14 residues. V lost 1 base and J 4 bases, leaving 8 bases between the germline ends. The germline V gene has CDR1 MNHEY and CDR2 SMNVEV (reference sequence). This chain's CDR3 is CASSLLGIYNEQFF. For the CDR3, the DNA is TGTGCCAGCAGTTTATTGGGTATTTACAATGAGCAGTTCTTC.

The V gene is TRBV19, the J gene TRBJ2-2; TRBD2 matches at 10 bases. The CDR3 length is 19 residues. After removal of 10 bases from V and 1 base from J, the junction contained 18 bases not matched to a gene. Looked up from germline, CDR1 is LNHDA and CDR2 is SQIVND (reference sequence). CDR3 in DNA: TGTGCCACCCGGACCTACGGACTAGCGGAAACGAAGAACACCGGGGAGCTGTTTTTT. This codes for CATRTYGLAETKNTGELFF.

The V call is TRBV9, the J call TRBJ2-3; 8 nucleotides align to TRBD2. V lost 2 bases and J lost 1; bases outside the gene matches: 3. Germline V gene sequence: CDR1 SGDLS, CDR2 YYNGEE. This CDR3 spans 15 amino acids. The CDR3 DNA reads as TGTGCCAGCAGCGTCCGAGCGGGGGGCACAGATACGCAGTATTTT. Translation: CASSVRAGGTDTQYF.

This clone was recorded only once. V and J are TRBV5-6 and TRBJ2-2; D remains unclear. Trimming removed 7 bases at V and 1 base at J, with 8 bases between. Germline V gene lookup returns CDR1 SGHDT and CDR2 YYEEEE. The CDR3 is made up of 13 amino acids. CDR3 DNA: TGTGCCAGCTGCCTTGAGAACACCGGGGAGCTGTTTTTT. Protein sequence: CASCLENTGELFF.

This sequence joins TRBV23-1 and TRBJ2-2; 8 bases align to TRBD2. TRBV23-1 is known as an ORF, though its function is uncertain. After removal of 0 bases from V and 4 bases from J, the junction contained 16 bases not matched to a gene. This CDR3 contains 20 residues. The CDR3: CASSQSGLAGGEGGTGELFF. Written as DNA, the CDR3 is TGCGCCAGCAGTCAATCCGGACTGGCGGGAGGAGAGGGGGGCACCGGGGAGCTGTTTTTT.

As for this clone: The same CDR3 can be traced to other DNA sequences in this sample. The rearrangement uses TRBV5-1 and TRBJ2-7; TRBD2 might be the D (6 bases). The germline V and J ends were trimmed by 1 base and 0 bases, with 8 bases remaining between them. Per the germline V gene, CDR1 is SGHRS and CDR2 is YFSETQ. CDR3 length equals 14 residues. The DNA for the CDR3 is TGCGCCAGCAGCTTGACGGGAGCCTCCTACGAGCAGTACTTC. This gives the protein CASSLTGASYEQYF.

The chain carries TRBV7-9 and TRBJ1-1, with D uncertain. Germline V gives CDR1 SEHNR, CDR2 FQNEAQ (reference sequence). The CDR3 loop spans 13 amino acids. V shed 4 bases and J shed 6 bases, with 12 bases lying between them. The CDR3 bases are TGTGCCAGCAGCTACCCGGGTCGCCCTGAAGCTTTCTTT. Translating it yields CASSYPGRPEAFF. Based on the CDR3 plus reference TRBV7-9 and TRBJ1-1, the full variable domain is DTGVSQNPRHKITKRGQNVTFRCDPISEHNRLYWYRQTLGQGPEFLTYFQNEAQLEKSRLLSDRFSAERPKGSFSTLEIQRTEQGDSAMYLCASSYPGRPEAFFGQGTRLTVV.

CDR3 in amino acids: CASSPRQGRNTEAFF. CDR3 DNA sequence: TGTGCCAGCAGCCCCCGACAGGGGCGTAACACTGAAGCTTTCTTT. The chain recombines TRBV7-2 with TRBJ1-1; 8 nucleotides align to TRBD1. After removal of 5 bases from V and 2 bases from J, the junction contained 7 bases not matched to a gene. Germline V gives CDR1 SGHTA, CDR2 FQGNSA. The CDR3 contains 15 residues.

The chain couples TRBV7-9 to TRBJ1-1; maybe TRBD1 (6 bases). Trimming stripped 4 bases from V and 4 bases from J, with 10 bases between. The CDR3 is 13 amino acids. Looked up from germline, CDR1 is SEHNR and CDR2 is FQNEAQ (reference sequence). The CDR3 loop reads CASSSQQGTEAFF. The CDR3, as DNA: TGTGCCAGCAGCTCTCAACAGGGCACTGAAGCTTTCTTT. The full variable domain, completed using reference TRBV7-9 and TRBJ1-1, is DTGVSQNPRHKITKRGQNVTFRCDPISEHNRLYWYRQTLGQGPEFLTYFQNEAQLEKSRLLSDRFSAERPKGSFSTLEIQRTEQGDSAMYLCASSSQQGTEAFFGQGTRLTVV.

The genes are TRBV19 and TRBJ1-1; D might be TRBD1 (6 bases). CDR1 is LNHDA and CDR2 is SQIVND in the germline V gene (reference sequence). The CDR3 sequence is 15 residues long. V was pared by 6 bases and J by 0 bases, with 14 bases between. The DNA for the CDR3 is TGTGCCAGTAGGATATCGGACAGTATGAACACTGAAGCTTTCTTT. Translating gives CASRISDSMNTEAFF.

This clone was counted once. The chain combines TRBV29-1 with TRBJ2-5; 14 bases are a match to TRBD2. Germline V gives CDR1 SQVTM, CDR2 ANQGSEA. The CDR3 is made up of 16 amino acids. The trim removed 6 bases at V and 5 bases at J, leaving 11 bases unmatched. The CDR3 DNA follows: TGCAGCGTCCGGGGACTAGCGGGAGAGGGATGGGAGACCCAGTACTTC. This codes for CSVRGLAGEGWETQYF. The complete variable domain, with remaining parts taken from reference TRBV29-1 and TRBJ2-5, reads SAVISQKPSRDICQRGTSLTIQCQVDSQVTMMFWYRQQPGQSLTLIATANQGSEATYESGFVIDKFPISRPNLTFSTLTVSNMSPEDSSIYLCSVRGLAGEGWETQYFGPGTRLLVL.

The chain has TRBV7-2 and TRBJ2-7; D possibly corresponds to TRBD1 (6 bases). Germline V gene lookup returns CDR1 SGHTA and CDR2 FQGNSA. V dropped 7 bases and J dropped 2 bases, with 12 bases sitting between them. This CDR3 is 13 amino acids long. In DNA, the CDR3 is TGTGCCAGCAAGGGCAGGGGACCCTACGAGCAGTACTTC. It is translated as CASKGRGPYEQYF.

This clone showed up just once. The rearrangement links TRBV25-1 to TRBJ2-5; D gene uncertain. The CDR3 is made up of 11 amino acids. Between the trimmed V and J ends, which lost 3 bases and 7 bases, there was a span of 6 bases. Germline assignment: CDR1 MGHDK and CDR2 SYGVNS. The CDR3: CASSEGRTQYF. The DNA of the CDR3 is TGTGCCAGCAGTGAGGGTCGGACCCAGTACTTC.

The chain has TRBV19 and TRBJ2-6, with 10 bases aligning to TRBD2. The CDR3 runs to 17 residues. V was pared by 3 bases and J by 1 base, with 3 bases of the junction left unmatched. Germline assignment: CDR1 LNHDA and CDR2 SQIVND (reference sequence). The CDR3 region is CASSMGLAWSGANVLTF. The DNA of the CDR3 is TGTGCCAGTAGTATGGGACTAGCGTGGTCTGGGGCCAACGTCCTGACTTTC.

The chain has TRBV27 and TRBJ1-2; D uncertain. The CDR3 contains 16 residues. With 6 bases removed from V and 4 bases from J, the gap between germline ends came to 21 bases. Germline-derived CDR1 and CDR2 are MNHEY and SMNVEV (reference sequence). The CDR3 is CASSEGPPPGSYGYTF. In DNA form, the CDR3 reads TGTGCCAGCAGCGAGGGCCCTCCCCCGGGAAGCTATGGCTACACCTTC.

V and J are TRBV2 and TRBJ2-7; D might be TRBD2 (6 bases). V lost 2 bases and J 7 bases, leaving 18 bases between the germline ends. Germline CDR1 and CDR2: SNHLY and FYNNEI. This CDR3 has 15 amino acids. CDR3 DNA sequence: TGTGCCAGCAGTGAATGGATTTCTAGCGTAGGTGAGCAGTACTTC. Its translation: CASSEWISSVGEQYF.

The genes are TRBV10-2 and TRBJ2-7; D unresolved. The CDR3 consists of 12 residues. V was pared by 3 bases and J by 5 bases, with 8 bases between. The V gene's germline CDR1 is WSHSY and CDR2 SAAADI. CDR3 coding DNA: TGCGCCAGCAGTGATAGATGGGACGAGCAGTACTTC. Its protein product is CASSDRWDEQYF.

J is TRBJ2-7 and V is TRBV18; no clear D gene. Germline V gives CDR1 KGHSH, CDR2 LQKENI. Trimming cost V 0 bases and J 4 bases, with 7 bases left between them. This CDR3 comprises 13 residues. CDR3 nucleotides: TGTGCCAGCTCACCACCGGAAGGGTACGAGCAGTACTTC. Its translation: CASSPPEGYEQYF.

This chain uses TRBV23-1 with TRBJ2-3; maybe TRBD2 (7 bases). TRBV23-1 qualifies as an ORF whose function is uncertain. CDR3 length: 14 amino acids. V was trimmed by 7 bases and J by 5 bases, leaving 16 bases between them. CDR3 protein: CASKGGRSGDTQYF. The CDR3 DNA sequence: TGCGCCAGCAAGGGGGGGCGGTCAGGAGATACGCAGTATTTT.

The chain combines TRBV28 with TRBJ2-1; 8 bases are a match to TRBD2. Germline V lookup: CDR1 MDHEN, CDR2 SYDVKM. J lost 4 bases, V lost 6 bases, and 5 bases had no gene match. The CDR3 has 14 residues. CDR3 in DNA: TGTGCCAGCAGACCAGCGGGAGAGTACAATGAGCAGTTCTTC. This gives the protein CASRPAGEYNEQFF. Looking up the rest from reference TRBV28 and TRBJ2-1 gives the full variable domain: DVKVTQSSRYLVKRTGEKVFLECVQDMDHENMFWYRQDPGLGLRLIYFSYDVKMKEKGDIPEGYSVSREKKERFSLILESASTNQTSMYLCASRPAGEYNEQFFGPGTRLTVL.

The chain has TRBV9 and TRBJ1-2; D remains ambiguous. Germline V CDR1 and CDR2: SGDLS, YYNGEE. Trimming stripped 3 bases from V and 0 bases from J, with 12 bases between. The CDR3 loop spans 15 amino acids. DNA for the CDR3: TGTGCCAGCAGCGGACAACATCGAGCTAACTATGGCTACACCTTC. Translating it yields CASSGQHRANYGYTF.

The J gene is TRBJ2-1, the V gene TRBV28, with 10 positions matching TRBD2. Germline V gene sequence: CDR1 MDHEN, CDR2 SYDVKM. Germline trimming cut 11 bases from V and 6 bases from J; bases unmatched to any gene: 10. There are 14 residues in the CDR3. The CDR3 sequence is CASRRTSGTNEQFF. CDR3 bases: TGTGCCTCTCGTCGGACTAGCGGTACCAATGAGCAGTTCTTC.

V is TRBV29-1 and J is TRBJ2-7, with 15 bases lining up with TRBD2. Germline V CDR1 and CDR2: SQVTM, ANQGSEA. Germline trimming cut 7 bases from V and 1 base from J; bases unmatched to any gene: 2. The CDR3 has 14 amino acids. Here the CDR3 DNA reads TGCAGCGGGGGGACTAGCGGGAGGTCCTACGAGCAGTACTTC. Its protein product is CSGGTSGRSYEQYF.

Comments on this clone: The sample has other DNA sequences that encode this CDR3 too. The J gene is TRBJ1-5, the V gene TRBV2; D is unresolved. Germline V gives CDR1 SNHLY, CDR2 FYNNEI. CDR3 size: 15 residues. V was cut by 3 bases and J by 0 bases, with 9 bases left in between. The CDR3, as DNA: TGTGCCAGCAGTGATGGCAGTTATAGCAATCAGCCCCAGCATTTT. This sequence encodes CASSDGSYSNQPQHF. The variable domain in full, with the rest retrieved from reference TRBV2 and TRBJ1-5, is EPEVTQTPSHQVTQMGQEVILRCVPISNHLYFYWYRQILGQKVEFLVSFYNNEISEKSEIFDDQFSVERPDGSNFTLKIRSTKLEDSAMYFCASSDGSYSNQPQHFGDGTRLSIL.

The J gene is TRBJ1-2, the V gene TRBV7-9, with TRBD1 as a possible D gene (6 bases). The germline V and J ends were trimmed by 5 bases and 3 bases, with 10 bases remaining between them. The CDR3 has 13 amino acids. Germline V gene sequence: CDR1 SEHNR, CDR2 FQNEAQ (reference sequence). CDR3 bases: TGTGCCAGCAGCGACCCAGGGGACTATGGCTACACCTTC. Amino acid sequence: CASSDPGDYGYTF.

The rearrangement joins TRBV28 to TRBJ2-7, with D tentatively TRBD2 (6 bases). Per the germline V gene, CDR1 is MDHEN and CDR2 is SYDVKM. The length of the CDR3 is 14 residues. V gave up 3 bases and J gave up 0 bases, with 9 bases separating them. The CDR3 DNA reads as TGTGCCAGCAGTTTCTGGCGGGGCTCCTACGAGCAGTACTTC. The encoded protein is CASSFWRGSYEQYF.

CDR3: CASSIMSSYNEQFF. CDR3 nucleotide sequence: TGTGCCAGTAGTATAATGAGCTCCTACAATGAGCAGTTCTTC. V and J are TRBV19 and TRBJ2-1, with D unresolved. V lost 2 bases and J 0 bases, leaving 5 bases between the germline ends. Germline V gene sequence: CDR1 LNHDA, CDR2 SQIVND (reference sequence). This CDR3 has 14 amino acids.

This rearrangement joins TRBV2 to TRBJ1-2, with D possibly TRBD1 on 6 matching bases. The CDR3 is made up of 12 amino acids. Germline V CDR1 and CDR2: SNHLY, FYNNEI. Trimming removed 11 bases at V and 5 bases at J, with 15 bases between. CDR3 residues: CAWEGGLYGYTF. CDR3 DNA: TGTGCCTGGGAGGGGGGCCTATATGGCTACACCTTC.

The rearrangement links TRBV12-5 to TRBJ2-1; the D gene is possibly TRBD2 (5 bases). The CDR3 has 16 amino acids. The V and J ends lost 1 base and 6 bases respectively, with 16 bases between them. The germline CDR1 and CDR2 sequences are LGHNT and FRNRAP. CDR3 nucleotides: TGTGCTAGTGGTTTGGAGGAGGTTGATTGGGGCAATGAGCAGTTCTTC. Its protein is CASGLEEVDWGNEQFF.